The source of this TCR beta chain is a study of shared clonotypes between healthy human individuals. Study results and caveats: It was the few donors that limited the genetic and exposure-history diversity represented.

In regard to this clone: The antigen is undetermined.

The deep-level immunoSEQ assay was used. Using immunoSEQ multiplex PCR, the repertoire was profiled, and TCRdb retains in-frame clones only, with some absent. Of 1.4 million or so clones in the sample, roughly 98.5% are singletons; the top ten hold about 0.4%. There are 14 residues in the CDR3. Germline assignment: CDR1 SNHLY and CDR2 FYNNEI. V gave up 6 bases and J gave up 0 bases; unmatched junction bases: 4. Sequences were obtained from naive CD4+ T cells sorted from blood. The sample's subset: CD45RA+ positively selected. The chain uses TRBV2 and TRBJ1-2, with 7 bases matching TRBD1. The source of this sequence is a man aged 25-40 years in good health. CDR3 in amino acids: CASRGQKSNYGYTF. DNA of the CDR3: TGTGCCAGCAGGGGACAGAAATCTAACTATGGCTACACCTTC.